Presented here are 27 T cell receptor beta chains from one specimen sequenced in a study of Tregs in tolerant kidney transplant recipients (dated by TCRdb to between 2017 and 2020). To prepare the library, the immunoSEQ multiplex PCR assay was applied. TCRdb holds this immuneACCESS table with in-frame rearrangements only. Some clones are missing; in checked studies, unresolved V genes explain under half, and the rest has no known cause. This sample holds over 60,000 clones; 84% were observed only once. About 4% of the sample is held by the ten biggest clonotypes. The sequenced sample consisted of CD4+ T cells from blood. The source is a human donor in good health.

The V and J genes are TRBV21-1 and TRBJ2-7; TRBD1 is taken as the D call from the table, unchecked against the DNA. TRBV21-1 is designated a pseudogene. This CDR3 contains 16 residues. The CDR3 DNA reads as TGTGCCAGCAGCGCCCGGACGGGACATTCCAGTCCCGAGCAGTACTTC. It encodes CASSARTGHSSPEQYF.

This chain connects TRBV19 to TRBJ1-1; 12 nucleotides agree with TRBD1. Germline CDR1 reads LNHDA; CDR2 reads SQIVND (reference sequence). Trimming took 5 bases from V and 5 from J; bases not matched to a gene: 12. The CDR3 is 17 amino acids. The CDR3 region is CASSQTPGQGAGTEAFF. CDR3 DNA: TGTGCCAGTAGTCAGACACCGGGACAGGGGGCTGGAACTGAAGCTTTCTTT.

The CDR3: CASSPAGGLGTEAFF. The CDR3 DNA reads TGTGCCAGCAGCCCCGCAGGGGGCTTGGGGACTGAAGCTTTCTTT. The chain recombines TRBV4-2 with TRBJ1-1, with 8 bases fitting TRBD1. The CDR3 is made up of 15 amino acids. Per germline, CDR1 LGHNA and CDR2 YNFKEQ. The J segment lost 5 bases and the V segment lost 4 bases, leaving 9 bases of the junction unmatched.

This clone was counted a single time. The rearrangement uses TRBV27 and TRBJ2-5; 7 nucleotides align to TRBD2. The J call may be in error: the DNA end matches TRBJ2-7 better. This CDR3 has 15 residues. The germline V gene encodes CDR1 MNHEY and CDR2 SMNVEV (reference sequence). CDR3 sequence (DNA): TGTGCCAGCAGTTTATTCTCGGGGGGCTCCTACGAGCAGTACTTC. Its protein is CASSLFSGGSYEQYF.

Only one count was recorded for this clone. V usage is TRBV18 and J usage is TRBJ2-5, with D perhaps assigned TRBD1 or TRBD2 (6 bases each). V dropped 1 base and J dropped 5 bases, with 17 bases sitting between them. Germline V gene lookup returns CDR1 KGHSH and CDR2 LQKENI. The CDR3 covers 16 residues. The CDR3, as DNA: TGTGCCAGCTCACCACTCGGGGGCGAGCGATTGGAGACCCAGTACTTC. Translating gives CASSPLGGERLETQYF.

This chain joins TRBV6-1 and TRBJ1-1; 7 nucleotides line up with TRBD1. CDR1 is MNHNS, CDR2 SASEGT, per germline. V lost 6 bases, J lost 10 bases, and 8 bases stayed unmatched. The CDR3 has 12 amino acids. The CDR3 loop reads CASRTGPWGAFF. CDR3 sequence (DNA): TGTGCCAGCAGGACAGGGCCTTGGGGAGCTTTCTTT.

This clone was detected once. The chain couples TRBV5-5 to TRBJ2-5; TRBD1 is a possible D gene (6 bases). Germline-derived CDR1 and CDR2 are SGHKS and YYEKEE (reference sequence). The CDR3 length is 15 residues. V was clipped by 2 bases and J by 4 bases, with 15 bases between them. The CDR3 region has the DNA TGTGCCAGCAGCTTTGGAACCACAGGGCCAGAGACCCAGTACTTC. Translating gives CASSFGTTGPETQYF.

V and J are TRBV5-1 and TRBJ1-2, with 8 bases that match TRBD1. This CDR3 region has 14 residues. Germline V lookup: CDR1 SGHRS, CDR2 YFSETQ. V lost 4 bases, J lost 2 bases, and 4 bases stayed unmatched. This CDR3 is CASSPQGGNYGYTF. The CDR3 DNA reads TGCGCCAGCAGCCCACAGGGGGGGAACTATGGCTACACCTTC.

The chain recombines TRBV5-4 with TRBJ1-1, with D possibly being TRBD1 (5 bases). The germline V gene encodes CDR1 SGHNT and CDR2 YYREEE (reference sequence). The CDR3 extends over 14 amino acids. Trimming stripped 0 bases from V and 2 bases from J, with 8 bases between. The CDR3 DNA reads as TGTGCCAGCAGCTTGGGAGGGGTTAACACTGAAGCTTTCTTT. Translating gives CASSLGGVNTEAFF.

V usage is TRBV4-1 and J usage is TRBJ2-5; D gene uncertain. The V and J ends lost 10 bases and 4 bases respectively, with 10 bases between them. CDR3 size: 11 residues. Germline CDR1 reads MGHRA; CDR2 reads YSYEKL. The CDR3 DNA reads as TGCGCCACTCGAAACGGAGAGACCCAGTACTTC. Its protein is CATRNGETQYF.

This chain links TRBV11-3 with TRBJ1-6, with TRBD1 matching over 10 bases. Trimming took 5 bases from V and 0 from J; bases not matched to a gene: 10. This CDR3 contains 19 residues. Per germline, CDR1 SGHNT and CDR2 YENEEA. The CDR3 loop is CASSLRDRGEGSYNSPLHF. The CDR3 region has the DNA TGTGCCAGCAGCCTAAGGGACAGGGGCGAGGGCTCCTATAATTCACCCCTCCACTTT.

The chain links TRBV4-1 to TRBJ2-5; possibly TRBD1 for D (6 bases). V lost 0 bases and J lost 5, with 10 bases in between. Germline V CDR1 and CDR2: MGHRA, YSYEKL. The CDR3 length is 14 residues. The CDR3 loop reads CASSQDGGGETQYF. DNA of the CDR3: TGCGCCAGCAGCCAAGATGGGGGCGGGGAGACCCAGTACTTC.

The chain uses TRBV6-1 and TRBJ1-2; the D gene is possibly TRBD1 (5 bases). CDR3 size: 13 residues. The germline gives CDR1 MNHNS, CDR2 SASEGT. V was clipped by 6 bases and J by 6 bases, with 14 bases between them. The CDR3 region has the DNA TGTGCCAGCAGCGACAGCCCTGGGGATGGCTACACCTTC. Its translation: CASSDSPGDGYTF.

This sequence joins TRBV11-2 and TRBJ1-2; possibly TRBD1 for D (6 bases). This CDR3 region has 17 residues. Germline values: CDR1 SGHAT, CDR2 FQNNGV. Trimming took 4 bases from V and 0 from J, leaving 18 bases between them. The CDR3, as DNA: TGTGCCAGCAGCTCCAATATTCAGGGGAGGTCTAACTATGGCTACACCTTC. Protein: CASSSNIQGRSNYGYTF.

CDR3 coding DNA: TGCGCCAGCAGCTTGCAGGGGACGACCTACAATGAGCAGTTCTTC. Translating it yields CASSLQGTTYNEQFF. The chain joins TRBV5-1 to TRBJ2-1, with D perhaps matching TRBD1 (6 bases). The germline gives CDR1 SGHRS, CDR2 YFSETQ. This CDR3 contains 15 residues. V dropped 1 base and J dropped 2 bases, with 10 bases sitting between them.

This clone has just one count. The J gene is TRBJ1-5, the V gene TRBV30, with D unresolved. This CDR3 has 12 residues. The V and J ends lost 4 bases and 6 bases respectively, with 10 bases between them. The germline gives CDR1 GTSNPN, CDR2 SVGIG (reference sequence). CDR3 sequence reads: CAWNYGFQPQHF. As DNA, the CDR3 is TGTGCCTGGAATTACGGGTTTCAGCCCCAGCATTTT. Based on the CDR3 plus reference TRBV30 and TRBJ1-5, the full variable domain is SQTIHQWPATLVQPVGSPLSLECTVEGTSNPNLYWYRQAAGRGLQLLFYSVGIGQISSEVPQNLSASRPQDRQFILSSKKLLLSDSGFYLCAWNYGFQPQHFGDGTRLSIL.

The chain's CDR3 is CASSLVSRASSGNTIYF. The CDR3 region has the DNA TGTGCCAGCAGCTTAGTCAGCAGGGCCAGCTCTGGAAACACCATATATTTT. V is TRBV7-2 and J is TRBJ1-3, with D possibly being TRBD1 (5 bases). With 1 base removed from V and 0 bases from J, the gap between germline ends came to 13 bases. This CDR3 comprises 17 residues. CDR1 and CDR2 (germline): SGHTA, FQGNSA.

This clone was observed a handful of times. Other nucleotide sequences in the sample specify the same CDR3. The CDR3 loop is CASSYSGGDGYTF. In DNA, the CDR3 is TGTGCCAGCAGTTACTCAGGGGGGGATGGCTACACCTTC. The V gene is TRBV6-5, the J gene TRBJ1-2; D may be TRBD1 (6 bases). V lost 0 bases, J lost 6 bases, and 8 bases lay in between. The CDR3 has 13 residues. Germline CDR1 and CDR2: MNHEY and SVGAGI.

The chain combines TRBV5-1 with TRBJ2-5; D may be TRBD1 or TRBD2 (5 bases each). This CDR3 has 15 residues. Germline V CDR1 and CDR2: SGHRS, YFSETQ. With 4 bases removed from V and 5 bases from J, the gap between germline ends came to 18 bases. This CDR3 is CASSPIGAGGETQYF. The CDR3 region has the DNA TGCGCCAGCAGCCCTATAGGGGCGGGCGGGGAGACCCAGTACTTC.

The chain uses TRBV27 and TRBJ2-1, with 14 nucleotides matching TRBD2. Germline V gene data show CDR1 as MNHEY and CDR2 as SMNVEV (reference sequence). V lost 6 bases and J lost 10; bases outside the gene matches: 8. The CDR3 consists of 15 residues. This CDR3 reads CASSQTSGRAWEQFF. The CDR3 nucleotides read TGTGCCAGCAGCCAGACTAGCGGGAGGGCCTGGGAGCAGTTCTTC.

V usage is TRBV5-1 and J usage is TRBJ1-1, with 8 bases lining up with TRBD1. This CDR3 spans 12 amino acids. Germline CDR1 is SGHRS and CDR2 is YFSETQ. The V and J ends lost 3 bases and 8 bases, in that order; junction bases with no gene match: 3. The CDR3 coding sequence is TGCGCCAGCAGCTGGGGGACAGGCGAAGCTTTCTTT. Residues: CASSWGTGEAFF.

This clone has a single count. CDR3 region: CASSVEEGITEAFF. CDR3 in DNA: TGTGCCAGCAGCGTAGAGGAAGGGATCACTGAAGCTTTCTTT. The chain recombines TRBV9 with TRBJ1-1; no reliable D call. Germline assignment: CDR1 SGDLS and CDR2 YYNGEE. V was clipped by 0 bases and J by 4 bases, with 10 bases between them. The CDR3 covers 14 residues.

This clone was detected only once. This chain connects TRBV18 to TRBJ2-4; 8 nucleotides agree with TRBD2. The junction had 13 bases not matched to a gene; V was cut back by 1 base and J by 8 bases. The CDR3 is 17 residues long. Germline V gives CDR1 KGHSH, CDR2 LQKENI. CDR3 residues: CASSPLDGGASGDIQYF. For the CDR3, the DNA is TGTGCCAGCTCACCACTGGACGGGGGGGCAAGTGGGGACATTCAGTACTTC. The full variable domain, with the rest looked up from reference TRBV18 and TRBJ2-4, is NAGVMQNPRHLVRRRGQEARLRCSPMKGHSHVYWYRQLPEEGLKFMVYLQKENIIDESGMPKERFSAEFPKEGPSILRIQQVVRGDSAAYFCASSPLDGGASGDIQYFGAGTRLSVL.

This rearrangement joins TRBV6-6 to TRBJ2-7; D unclear. Trimming removed 8 bases at V and 1 base at J, with 15 bases between. Looked up from germline, CDR1 is MNHNY and CDR2 is SVGAGI (reference sequence). This CDR3 contains 14 residues. CDR3 residues: CASQRTAPSYEQYF. The CDR3, as DNA: TGTGCCAGCCAGAGGACCGCGCCTTCCTACGAGCAGTACTTC.

The V call is TRBV6-6, the J call TRBJ2-6; D is undetermined. V lost 6 bases to trimming and J lost 0 bases, with 9 bases between them. Germline V CDR1 and CDR2: MNHNY, SVGAGI (reference sequence). CDR3 length equals 15 residues. The CDR3 DNA is TGTGCCAGCAGGCCCCTTTCCTCTGGGGCCAACGTCCTGACTTTC. Its translation: CASRPLSSGANVLTF.

The chain is built from TRBV7-3 and TRBJ2-1; D possibly corresponds to TRBD2 (5 bases). Per germline, CDR1 SGHTA and CDR2 FQGTGA. The CDR3 has 14 residues. V lost 4 bases to trimming and J lost 8 bases, with 15 bases between them. CDR3: CASSSLNGLDEQFF. The CDR3 region has the DNA TGTGCCAGCAGCTCTTTAAATGGACTGGATGAGCAGTTCTTC.

The chain links TRBV4-2 to TRBJ2-7, with 9 bases aligning to TRBD2. The V gene end was trimmed by 1 base and the J gene end by 3 bases; junction bases not matched to a gene: 4. The CDR3 contains 15 residues. The germline CDR1 and CDR2 sequences are LGHNA and YNFKEQ. The CDR3 sequence: CASSQVIAGDYEQYF. CDR3 bases: TGTGCCAGCAGCCAAGTAATAGCGGGGGACTACGAGCAGTACTTC.